The 20 T cell receptor beta chains given below trace back to one sample, sequenced in a study of T cell changes during pregnancy in multiple sclerosis. TCRdb's copy holds only in-frame clones and misses some; the assay was immunoSEQ multiplex PCR. In the table there are approximately 36,000 clones, 88% of which are singletons. The sample here was CD8+ T cells from peripheral blood mononuclear cells, taken in the third trimester of pregnancy. Receptor source: a female donor with multiple sclerosis, enrolled in a pregnancy study.

The J gene is TRBJ2-3, the V gene TRBV10-2; 9 positions agree with TRBD2. The V segment lost 7 bases and the J segment 6 bases; nucleotides outside the gene matches: 8. The CDR3 runs to 14 residues. Germline lookup yields CDR1 WSHSY and CDR2 SAAADI. The CDR3 nucleotides read TGCGCCAGCAAGGGGCGGGGGGGCCTCGATACGCAGTATTTT. Residues: CASKGRGGLDTQYF.

This chain uses TRBV11-2 with TRBJ2-7, with 9 bases lining up with TRBD1. V gave up 5 bases and J gave up 3 bases; unmatched junction bases: 2. The CDR3 extends over 13 amino acids. Germline assignment: CDR1 SGHAT and CDR2 FQNNGV. CDR3 residues: CASSPDRGYEQYF. CDR3 in DNA: TGTGCCAGCAGCCCGGACAGGGGCTACGAGCAGTACTTC.

This clone turned up a few times. The gene calls are TRBV28 and TRBJ1-1, with 10 positions matching TRBD1. The CDR3 length is 21 residues. CDR1 and CDR2 (germline): MDHEN, SYDVKM. Trimming took 2 bases from V and 3 from J; bases not matched to a gene: 21. CDR3 amino acids: CASSLTTQKVPGQGWDTEAFF. In nucleotides, the CDR3 is TGTGCCAGCAGTTTAACAACCCAGAAAGTCCCGGGACAGGGGTGGGACACTGAAGCTTTCTTT.

The chain links TRBV4-2 to TRBJ2-3, with 7 bases that match TRBD2. The CDR3 runs to 15 residues. The ends lost 3 bases at V and 2 bases at J; junction bases unmatched: 5. CDR1 and CDR2 (germline): LGHNA, YNFKEQ. The DNA of the CDR3 is TGTGCCAGCAGCCAGGGGGGGAGGCACACAGATACGCAGTATTTT. Encoded protein: CASSQGGRHTDTQYF.

This chain's CDR3 is CAWEESYGYTF. CDR3 coding DNA: TGTGCCTGGGAAGAGAGCTATGGCTACACCTTC. The V gene is TRBV30, the J gene TRBJ1-2; D is unresolved. The CDR3 is 11 residues long. The V end was cut by 5 bases, the J end by 4 bases, with 8 bases between. CDR1 and CDR2 from the germline V gene are GTSNPN and SVGIG (reference sequence).

This chain links TRBV4-1 with TRBJ2-5; D is possibly TRBD2 (5 bases). This CDR3 spans 14 amino acids. Germline V gene sequence: CDR1 MGHRA, CDR2 YSYEKL. V lost 4 bases and J lost 0, with 9 bases in between. The CDR3 region has the DNA TGCGCCAGCAGCCTGGGAGCCTACCAAGAGACCCAGTACTTC. Translated: CASSLGAYQETQYF.

The chain has TRBV2 and TRBJ1-1; TRBD1 is a possible D gene (5 bases). CDR3 length equals 14 residues. The ends were cut back, 6 bases at V and 3 bases at J, with 14 bases in the middle. The germline CDR1 and CDR2 sequences are SNHLY and FYNNEI. The CDR3 region has the DNA TGTGCCAGCAGCCCGGACGGGGGGGACACTGAAGCTTTCTTT. As protein: CASSPDGGDTEAFF.

Points on this clone: A read error may produce the germline difference seen at one junction end. Here the CDR3 reads CASSYVQGREQYF. The CDR3 nucleotides read TGTGCTAGCAGCTACGTGCAGGGTAGAGAGCAGTACTTC. The chain joins TRBV7-7 to TRBJ2-7, with TRBD1 as a possible D gene (5 bases). The CDR3 loop spans 13 amino acids. Looked up from germline, CDR1 is SSHAT and CDR2 is FNYEAQ (reference sequence).

V is TRBV11-2 and J is TRBJ1-1; tentative D call: TRBD1 (6 bases). Looked up from germline, CDR1 is SGHAT and CDR2 is FQNNGV. V was cut by 1 base and J by 8 bases, with 11 bases left in between. The CDR3 spans 13 residues. The CDR3 bases are TGTGCCAGCAGCTTAGCCAGGGGTCCGGAAGCTTTCTTT. Its translation: CASSLARGPEAFF.

The chain recombines TRBV6-5 with TRBJ2-7, with 8 bases aligning to TRBD2. The germline gives CDR1 MNHEY, CDR2 SVGAGI. This CDR3 region has 16 residues. The trim removed 0 bases at V and 1 base at J, leaving 5 bases unmatched. CDR3 region: CASSYSSGTRSYEQYF. The CDR3 coding sequence is TGTGCCAGCAGTTACTCCTCAGGGACTAGATCCTACGAGCAGTACTTC.

This chain joins TRBV6-1 and TRBJ1-1; D is ambiguous. The CDR3 is 13 amino acids. Germline V gene sequence: CDR1 MNHNS, CDR2 SASEGT. Trimming shortened V by 6 bases and J by 7 bases, and 15 bases separated the two germline ends. The chain's CDR3 is CASSWSQGGEAFF. The CDR3 DNA reads TGTGCCAGCAGCTGGAGTCAAGGAGGTGAAGCTTTCTTT.

The chain links TRBV7-9 to TRBJ1-2; D is ambiguous. V was cut by 0 bases and J by 5 bases, with 13 bases left in between. This CDR3 spans 15 amino acids. Germline-derived CDR1 and CDR2 are SEHNR and FQNEAQ (reference sequence). The CDR3 loop reads CASSLAGSRTYGYTF. As DNA, the CDR3 is TGTGCCAGCAGCTTAGCGGGCAGTAGGACTTATGGCTACACCTTC.

This chain links TRBV6-6 with TRBJ1-4; D not resolved. V was clipped by 3 bases and J by 2 bases, with 7 bases between them. In germline, CDR1 is MNHNY, CDR2 SVGAGI (reference sequence). This CDR3 comprises 14 residues. The DNA for the CDR3 is TGTGCCAGCAGTTATGCGGGGACTAATGAAAAACTGTTTTTT. This translates into CASSYAGTNEKLFF.

The CDR3 reads CSAEGGDERDRAYGYTF. The CDR3 coding sequence is TGCAGCGCCGAGGGGGGAGATGAGAGAGACAGGGCCTATGGCTACACCTTC. The chain recombines TRBV29-1 with TRBJ1-2; 7 nucleotides align to TRBD1. The V segment lost 7 bases and the J segment 4 bases; nucleotides outside the gene matches: 21. CDR1 and CDR2 (germline): SQVTM, ANQGSEA. The CDR3 runs 17 residues. The full variable domain, with the rest looked up from reference TRBV29-1 and TRBJ1-2, is SAVISQKPSRDICQRGTSLTIQCQVDSQVTMMFWYRQQPGQSLTLIATANQGSEATYESGFVIDKFPISRPNLTFSTLTVSNMSPEDSSIYLCSAEGGDERDRAYGYTFGSGTRLTVV.

The chain couples TRBV10-1 to TRBJ2-7, with no clear D. V shed 2 bases and J shed 0 bases, with 5 bases lying between them. Germline assignment: CDR1 WNHNN and CDR2 SYGVQD (reference sequence). The CDR3 consists of 13 residues. The CDR3 sequence: CASSEMSSYEQYF. Written as DNA, the CDR3 is TGCGCCAGCAGTGAGATGAGCTCCTACGAGCAGTACTTC.

J is TRBJ1-1 and V is TRBV5-6; D uncertain. V was clipped by 3 bases and J by 1 base, with 7 bases between them. This CDR3 spans 13 amino acids. CDR1 and CDR2 (germline): SGHDT, YYEEEE. The CDR3 DNA reads TGTGCCAGCAGCTGGGCCGAGAACACTGAAGCTTTCTTT. Residues: CASSWAENTEAFF.

V and J are TRBV7-9 and TRBJ1-6; a weak D match, TRBD1 (6 bases). The germline V gene has CDR1 SEHNR and CDR2 FQNEAQ (reference sequence). Trimming cost V 4 bases and J 8 bases, with 15 bases left between them. The CDR3 is 15 residues long. The CDR3: CASSSPLAGDSPLHF. For the CDR3, the DNA is TGTGCCAGCAGCTCCCCTCTGGCAGGGGATTCACCCCTCCACTTT.

This chain joins TRBV30 and TRBJ1-2; 7 bases are shared with TRBD1. From germline, CDR1 is GTSNPN and CDR2 SVGIG (reference sequence). The CDR3 totals 13 residues. V shed 2 bases, J shed 8 bases, and the junction held 8 bases outside the gene matches. In DNA form, the CDR3 reads TGTGCCTGGAGTCTGACAGGGTCTGGAGGCTACACCTTC. Its protein product is CAWSLTGSGGYTF.

The chain uses TRBV21-1 and TRBJ2-7; the table assigns TRBD2, which was not confirmed against the DNA. TRBV21-1 is an annotated pseudogene. The CDR3 is made up of 14 amino acids. The CDR3 spells CASSAGGGPYEQYF. In DNA form, the CDR3 reads TGTGCCAGCAGCGCTGGCGGGGGGCCCTACGAGCAGTACTTC.

V gene TRBV6-5 combines with J gene TRBJ1-1; unclear D gene. Deletions cut 2 bases from V and 3 bases from J, with 10 bases between. Germline CDR1 reads MNHEY; CDR2 reads SVGAGI. The CDR3 runs 14 residues. The CDR3, as DNA: TGTGCCAGCAGTTACGTCAGTGGTGACACTGAAGCTTTCTTT. Translation: CASSYVSGDTEAFF.